This entry lists 15 T cell receptor beta chains sequenced from one sample in a study of control samples from healthy donors and cancer patients. Measured with immunoSEQ multiplex PCR; TCRdb has only the in-frame clones, and not every one. The sample carries about 93,000 clones, 88% recorded once. Sequenced: blood. The receptors were gathered from a woman aged 70 to 79 in good health.

This chain links TRBV25-1 with TRBJ2-4; no clear D. There are 11 residues in the CDR3. V gave up 10 bases and J gave up 6 bases, with 10 bases separating them. The germline V gene has CDR1 MGHDK and CDR2 SYGVNS. Written as DNA, the CDR3 is TGTGCCACCGAACAAGGAAACATTCAGTACTTC. It is translated as CATEQGNIQYF.

V is TRBV10-3 and J is TRBJ1-5; 8 positions agree with TRBD1. The J segment lost 2 bases and the V segment lost 6 bases, leaving 3 bases of the junction unmatched. CDR3 length equals 14 residues. The germline gives CDR1 ENHRY, CDR2 SYGVKD. The CDR3 DNA reads as TGTGCCATCAGCCCGGGACAGGGCAATCAGCCCCAGCATTTT. Amino acid sequence: CAISPGQGNQPQHF.

The V and J genes are TRBV12-5 and TRBJ2-1; 7 bases are a match to TRBD1. Germline V gene sequence: CDR1 LGHNT, CDR2 FRNRAP. Losses at the gene ends were 3 bases for V and 5 bases for J; bases not matched to a gene: 4. The CDR3 length is 14 residues. The CDR3 DNA sequence: TGTGCTAGTGGTTTCGGGGACAGCAACAATGAGCAGTTCTTC. Its translation: CASGFGDSNNEQFF. Supplemented by reference TRBV12-5 and TRBJ2-1, the full variable domain reads DARVTQTPRHKVTEMGQEVTMRCQPILGHNTVFWYRQTMMQGLELLAYFRNRAPLDDSGMPKDRFSAEMPDATLATLKIQPSEPRDSAVYFCASGFGDSNNEQFFGPGTRLTVL.

This sequence joins TRBV19 and TRBJ1-1, with 9 nucleotides matching TRBD1. The ends lost 4 bases at V and 1 base at J; junction bases unmatched: 7. Germline V CDR1 and CDR2: LNHDA, SQIVND (reference sequence). CDR3 length equals 16 residues. CDR3 amino acids: CASSTTGGAGNTEAFF. The CDR3 DNA is TGTGCCAGTAGTACCACAGGGGGCGCCGGGAACACTGAAGCTTTCTTT.

The V call is TRBV30, the J call TRBJ2-2, with D possibly being TRBD1 (6 bases). Per germline, CDR1 GTSNPN and CDR2 SVGIG (reference sequence). This CDR3 comprises 16 residues. The V and J ends lost 4 bases and 3 bases respectively, with 18 bases between them. The CDR3 region is CAWIARGTTYTGELFF. The CDR3 region has the DNA TGTGCCTGGATTGCTCGAGGGACAACCTACACCGGGGAGCTGTTTTTT.

The J gene is TRBJ1-2, the V gene TRBV10-2; possibly TRBD1 for D (6 bases). CDR3 length equals 13 residues. Germline V gives CDR1 WSHSY, CDR2 SAAADI. V was trimmed by 0 bases and J by 8 bases, leaving 10 bases between them. The CDR3 reads CASSESVGGGYTF. The CDR3, as DNA: TGCGCCAGCAGTGAGTCTGTTGGGGGCGGCTACACCTTC.

The V call is TRBV5-8, the J call TRBJ2-1; 7 nucleotides line up with TRBD2. The junction had 6 bases not matched to a gene; V was cut back by 4 bases and J by 2 bases. The germline gives CDR1 SGHTS, CDR2 YDEGEE. The CDR3 contains 15 residues. Written as DNA, the CDR3 is TGTGCCAGCAGCCGAGCGGGATTAGCCTACAATGAGCAGTTCTTC. This encodes CASSRAGLAYNEQFF.

A few counts support this clone. The identical CDR3 is also encoded by other nucleotide sequences in the sample. V gene TRBV3-1 (or the pseudogene TRBV3-2) combines with J gene TRBJ2-7; 11 nucleotides align to TRBD1. V lost 3 bases, J lost 6 bases, and 4 bases stayed unmatched. This CDR3 has 14 amino acids. The germline gives CDR1 LGHDT, CDR2 YNNKEL (reference sequence). The CDR3 spells CASSQDRGLGEQYF. The CDR3 nucleotides are TGTGCCAGCAGCCAGGACAGGGGGCTTGGCGAGCAGTACTTC.

The gene calls are TRBV3-1 (or the pseudogene TRBV3-2) and TRBJ1-2, with 10 nucleotides matching TRBD1. Germline V gene sequence: CDR1 LGHDT, CDR2 YNNKEL (reference sequence). Trimming took 4 bases from V and 0 from J; bases not matched to a gene: 8. There are 17 residues in the CDR3. The CDR3 bases are TGTGCCAGCAGCCTGTCGGGACAGGGGCGAACTAACTATGGCTACACCTTC. Its translation is CASSLSGQGRTNYGYTF.

This clone was observed once. This rearrangement joins TRBV9 to TRBJ1-1; a weak D match, TRBD1 (5 bases). The germline gives CDR1 SGDLS, CDR2 YYNGEE. This CDR3 is 15 amino acids long. The V gene lost 1 base and the J gene lost 3 bases, with 13 bases spanning the gap. CDR3: CASSVTPGRDTEAFF. The CDR3 DNA reads TGTGCCAGCAGCGTAACCCCAGGGAGGGACACTGAAGCTTTCTTT.

The chain is built from TRBV27 and TRBJ1-1, with a possible D match to TRBD1 (5 bases). This CDR3 has 14 residues. CDR1 is MNHEY and CDR2 is SMNVEV in the germline V gene (reference sequence). The V gene lost 0 bases and the J gene lost 11 bases, with 16 bases spanning the gap. CDR3 coding DNA: TGTGCCAGCAGTTTATCTGGGGGGAGTTTTAGGGCTTTCTTT. This translates into CASSLSGGSFRAFF.

This clone appeared a single time. The CDR3 DNA reads as TGTGCCAGCAGCCTAACCGGGACTAGCGGGTTAAGCTCCTACAATGAGCAGTTCTTC. Protein product: CASSLTGTSGLSSYNEQFF. The J gene is TRBJ2-1, the V gene TRBV7-9, with 12 nucleotides matching TRBD2. The CDR3 has 19 residues. V dropped 5 bases and J dropped 0; count of bases not matched to a gene: 11. Per germline, CDR1 SEHNR and CDR2 FQNEAQ (reference sequence).

This clone has only one observation. The chain links TRBV6-5 to TRBJ1-2; no definite D call. Trimming removed 0 bases from V and 5 bases from J, with 7 bases in between. Germline lookup yields CDR1 MNHEY and CDR2 SVGAGI. The CDR3 has 13 amino acids. The CDR3 region is CASSYSTRYGYTF. The DNA of the CDR3 is TGTGCCAGCAGTTACTCGACCCGGTATGGCTACACCTTC.

The gene calls are TRBV28 and TRBJ1-2; 7 nucleotides agree with TRBD1. CDR3 length equals 12 residues. The V gene end was trimmed by 10 bases and the J gene end by 8 bases; junction bases not matched to a gene: 10. CDR1 is MDHEN and CDR2 is SYDVKM in the germline V gene. CDR3 region: CAMAGGLGGYTF. The CDR3 DNA follows: TGTGCCATGGCAGGGGGATTAGGAGGCTACACCTTC.

J is TRBJ1-5 and V is TRBV5-4, with D possibly matching TRBD1 (5 bases). In germline, CDR1 is SGHNT, CDR2 YYREEE (reference sequence). Trimming removed 4 bases at V and 6 bases at J, with 11 bases between. CDR3 length: 13 residues. The DNA for the CDR3 is TGTGCCAGCAGCGTCGGGGGGGGTCAGCCCCAGCATTTT. Its translation: CASSVGGGQPQHF.